The present T cell receptor beta chain was sequenced within a study of cytomegalovirus exposure and HLA in healthy donors. The study, taken as a whole, reports: Presence/absence analyses treated sequencing depth as roughly uniform across donors. Researchers catalogued around 150 TCR beta chains as cytomegalovirus-associated.

This clone has just one count. What it binds is not known. The PCR employed 60 Vbeta primers together with 13 Jbeta primers. In the source study's methods: Later, an analysis found 65 million to 85 million unique TCR beta chains, and roughly 10 million of these were shared. Assay used: immunoSEQ multiplex PCR; TCRdb lists only in-frame clones, some missing. That table is the source of V, J and clone size, and D and trimming were worked out from the DNA. The sample holds some 100,000 clones, around 84% seen once. It was healthy bone marrow donors who served as donors. In germline, CDR1 is LNHDA, CDR2 SQIVND (reference sequence). V was clipped by 5 bases and J by 0 bases; unmatched bases: 4. The CDR3 consists of 14 residues.

The sequence derives from a woman aged 18-30 years in good health and CMV-seronegative. The specimen sequenced was PBMCs. This chain uses TRBV19 with TRBJ2-7; TRBD1 matches at 7 bases. The CDR3, as DNA: TGTGCCAGTAGTCTCCGACAGGGCTCCTACGAGCAGTACTTC. This gives the protein CASSLRQGSYEQYF.